These T cell receptor beta chains were read from a single sample in a study of CD8 T cells in Susac syndrome. MiXCR, run by TCRdb on the immunoSEQ multiplex PCR reads, gives a single entry per CDR3 protein. The sample has 150,000 to 190,000 distinct CDR3 sequences, approximately 95% seen once; the top ten hold around 0.15%. The sample comprised CD4+ T cells from PBMCs. The source of these receptors is a human donor with Susac syndrome. Each CDR3 is given with its conserved first and last residue. Each record gives: D gene, V gene, J gene, CDR3 DNA, CDR3 protein. D genes are given only for firm matches.

NA,TRBV30,TRBJ2-5,TGTGCCTGGAGTGGGTGCCGGGGGAACGGGACCCAGTACTTC,CAWSGCRGNGTQYF
TRBD2,TRBV27,TRBJ2-7,TGTGCCAGCAGTCCGTCGTTAGCGGGGTACTACGAGCAGTACTTC,CASSPSLAGYYEQYF
NA,TRBV2,TRBJ1-1,TGTGCCAGCAGTTTGGACCCCTATAGAGCTTTCTTT,CASSLDPYRAFF
TRBD1,TRBV4-1,TRBJ2-1,TGCGCCAGCAGCCAAGAGGGACAGGGGCAAGGGGAGCAGTTCTTC,CASSQEGQGQGEQFF
NA,TRBV5-4,TRBJ2-2,TGTGCCAGCAGAGCCCAGGGCGCCGGGGAGCTGTTTTTT,CASRAQGAGELFF
NA,TRBV7-9,TRBJ2-7,TGTGCCAGCAGCCCATCCTCACAATACTACGAGCAGTACTTC,CASSPSSQYYEQYF
NA,TRBV20-1,TRBJ1-2,TGCAGTGCTAGTGTGCAGGGTAGGAGTGGCTACACCTTC,CSASVQGRSGYTF
NA,TRBV5-1,TRBJ2-7,TGCGCCAGCAGCTTGGGGGTTGGGGGGTACGAGCAGTACTTC,CASSLGVGGYEQYF
TRBD1,TRBV12-3/TRBV12-4,TRBJ2-7,TGTGCCAGCAGTTCCTTCGGACAGGGCTACGAGCAGTACTTC,CASSSFGQGYEQYF
TRBD1,TRBV5-1,TRBJ1-5,TGCGCCAGCAGCTTGGAGGGACAGGGCGGTCAGCCCCAGCATTTT,CASSLEGQGGQPQHF